This passage covers 23 T cell receptor beta chains from one sample sequenced in a study of blood T cells in healthy people across ages. A sample-barcoded 5' primer and a J-beta primer mix were used in a second PCR of roughly 6 to 11 cycles. MiXCR, run by TCRdb on the 5' RACE reads, gives a single entry per CDR3 protein. The table has approximately 960,000 distinct CDR3 sequences, about 28% seen once; the top ten hold approximately 10%. The same sample was also studied in work on T cells of mothers and their children.

The sample taken for sequencing was blood. The receptors were sampled from a woman aged 40 to 55 in good health.

This clonotype was seen repeatedly, ten times or more. V is TRBV7-2 and J is TRBJ1-2; 8 bases line up with TRBD1. The CDR3 runs 13 residues. V shed 7 bases and J 8 bases; nucleotides not matched to a gene: 9. The germline V gene encodes CDR1 SGHTA and CDR2 FQGNSA. The DNA for the CDR3 is TGTGCCAGCAACCTCCAGGGGGCGCGGGGCTACACCTTC. This sequence encodes CASNLQGARGYTF.

This clonotype was seen more than once but under ten times. This chain connects TRBV7-2 to TRBJ2-4; maybe TRBD2 (7 bases). Germline V gene data show CDR1 as SGHTA and CDR2 as FQGNSA. There are 15 residues in the CDR3. Deletions cut 8 bases from V and 7 bases from J, with 21 bases between. The CDR3 bases are TGTGCCAGCCGAGACCCCGGGGGGCGTAAGAACATTCAGTACTTC. It is translated as CASRDPGGRKNIQYF.

Only a few counts were recorded for this clonotype. The chain is built from TRBV29-1 and TRBJ2-7; 9 bases align to TRBD1. The J segment lost 7 bases and the V segment lost 3 bases, leaving 25 bases of the junction unmatched. Germline V gene sequence: CDR1 SQVTM, CDR2 ANQGSEA. The CDR3 is 19 residues long. This chain's CDR3 is CSVDTLRTGTGFSYNEQYF. In DNA form, the CDR3 reads TGCAGCGTTGATACGCTTCGGACCGGGACAGGGTTTTCCTACAATGAGCAGTACTTC.

About this clonotype itself: With a much larger clone just one base away, this may be a read error. The V gene is TRBV6-1, the J gene TRBJ2-7; D is uncertain. The J call may be mistaken, given a closer DNA end match to TRBJ2-5. The CDR3 covers 12 residues. The germline V gene has CDR1 MNHNS and CDR2 SASEGT. The CDR3 sequence: CASSEVGETQYF. The CDR3 DNA reads as TGTGCCAGCAGTGAAGTGGGGGAGACCCAGTACTTC.

This clonotype was observed many times. This chain uses TRBV7-2 with TRBJ2-4; D perhaps matches TRBD1 (6 bases). With 5 bases removed from V and 7 bases from J, the gap between germline ends came to 9 bases. Germline V lookup: CDR1 SGHTA, CDR2 FQGNSA. CDR3 length: 12 residues. The CDR3 loop reads CASSRDRNIQYF. As DNA, the CDR3 is TGTGCCAGCAGCCGTGACAGGAACATTCAGTACTTC.

This chain uses TRBV5-6 with TRBJ1-1, with 7 bases that match TRBD1. The CDR3 loop spans 17 amino acids. After removal of 3 bases from V and 4 bases from J, the junction contained 15 bases not matched to a gene. Germline loops: CDR1 SGHDT, CDR2 YYEEEE. The CDR3 DNA reads as TGTGCCAGCAGCTACCGAACGGGACAGTTCAGGGGCACTGAAGCTTTCTTT. This sequence encodes CASSYRTGQFRGTEAFF. The whole variable domain, filled in from reference TRBV5-6 and TRBJ1-1, reads DAGVTQSPTHLIKTRGQQVTLRCSPKSGHDTVSWYQQALGQGPQFIFQYYEEEERQRGNFPDRFSGHQFPNYSSELNVNALLLGDSALYLCASSYRTGQFRGTEAFFGQGTRLTVV.

A word on this clonotype: The junction shows a germline mismatch at one end, possibly a read error. The chain uses TRBV2 and TRBJ2-3, with unresolved D. Looked up from germline, CDR1 is SNHLY and CDR2 is FYNNEI. The CDR3 totals 13 residues. The chain's CDR3 is CAGSGIGTDTQYF. The CDR3 DNA reads TGTGCCGGCAGTGGAATAGGGACAGATACGCAGTATTTT.

As regards this clonotype: A read error is possible here, since a much larger clone lies one base away. The gene calls are TRBV28 and TRBJ2-4; D is possibly TRBD1 (5 bases). The germline V gene encodes CDR1 MDHEN and CDR2 SYDVKM. Trimming shortened V by 8 bases and J by 15 bases, and 26 bases separated the two germline ends. This CDR3 contains 14 residues. The CDR3 here is CASWGQMGPSERYF. The CDR3 coding sequence is TGTGCCAGCTGGGGCCAGATGGGCCCCTCCGAGCGGTACTTC. The full variable domain, its missing parts supplied by reference TRBV28 and TRBJ2-4, is DVKVTQSSRYLVKRTGEKVFLECVQDMDHENMFWYRQDPGLGLRLIYFSYDVKMKEKGDIPEGYSVSREKKERFSLILESASTNQTSMYLCASWGQMGPSERYFGAGTRLSVL.

The CDR3 DNA reads TGTGCCAGCAGCTTAACACTCCGGGACAGCTACGAGCAGTACTTC. Translating gives CASSLTLRDSYEQYF. V usage is TRBV7-9 and J usage is TRBJ2-7; 7 nucleotides line up with TRBD1. V was clipped by 2 bases and J by 3 bases; unmatched bases: 7. The CDR3 sequence is 15 residues long. CDR1 SEHNR and CDR2 FQNEAQ come from the germline V gene (reference sequence).

In its sample, this clonotype was seen a few times. The chain combines TRBV5-6 with TRBJ1-2; no clear D gene. Looked up from germline, CDR1 is SGHDT and CDR2 is YYEEEE. The ends were cut back, 0 bases at V and 6 bases at J, with 12 bases in the middle. The CDR3 sequence is 14 residues long. The DNA for the CDR3 is TGTGCCAGCAGCTTGGGGCCTGAGGTAGATGGCTACACCTTC. It specifies CASSLGPEVDGYTF.

V is TRBV7-9 and J is TRBJ1-5; D uncertain. V was clipped by 0 bases and J by 4 bases, with 10 bases between them. The CDR3 sequence is 15 residues long. The germline V gene has CDR1 SEHNR and CDR2 FQNEAQ (reference sequence). CDR3 nucleotide sequence: TGTGCCAGCAGCTTAGCCGGGAATGGTAATCAGCCCCAGCATTTT. It translates to CASSLAGNGNQPQHF. Full variable domain (remainder filled in from reference TRBV7-9 and TRBJ1-5): DTGVSQNPRHKITKRGQNVTFRCDPISEHNRLYWYRQTLGQGPEFLTYFQNEAQLEKSRLLSDRFSAERPKGSFSTLEIQRTEQGDSAMYLCASSLAGNGNQPQHFGDGTRLSIL.

This clonotype occurred a few times. The V and J genes are TRBV7-2 and TRBJ2-3, with 7 bases fitting TRBD1. The CDR3 loop spans 15 amino acids. Trimming removed 3 bases from V and 9 bases from J; junction bases left unmatched: 12. Germline lookup yields CDR1 SGHTA and CDR2 FQGNSA. The CDR3 coding sequence is TGTGCCAGCAGCTTTCGGACAGGAAGGATGGACACGCAGTATTTT. Its translation is CASSFRTGRMDTQYF.

In the case of this clonotype: Relative to the germline gene, one junction end is altered; a read error may explain this. The V and J genes are TRBV5-4 and TRBJ1-2; no reliable D call. From germline, CDR1 is SGHNT and CDR2 YYREEE (reference sequence). The CDR3 loop spans 15 amino acids. Here the CDR3 DNA reads TGTGCCAGCAGCTGGGAAACAGACCGGCATTATGGCCACACCTTC. Translating it yields CASSWETDRHYGHTF. The full variable domain, with the rest looked up from reference TRBV5-4 and TRBJ1-2, is ETGVTQSPTHLIKTRGQQVTLRCSSQSGHNTVSWYQQALGQGPQFIFQYYREEENGRGNFPPRFSGLQFPNYSSELNVNALELDDSALYLCASSWETDRHYGHTFGSGTRLTVV.

This clonotype was seen a few times. The rearrangement uses TRBV15 and TRBJ2-4; D not resolved. The J call may be mistaken, given a closer DNA end match to TRBJ2-7. Germline CDR1 is LNHNV and CDR2 is YYDKDF (reference sequence). The CDR3 consists of 13 residues. DNA for the CDR3: TGTGCCACCAGCAGAGACCTGGGAACCGAGCAGTACTTC. This codes for CATSRDLGTEQYF.

The gene calls are TRBV7-2 and TRBJ2-3, with D perhaps matching TRBD1 (5 bases). V was pared by 1 base and J by 5 bases, with 13 bases between. The germline CDR1 and CDR2 sequences are SGHTA and FQGNSA. This CDR3 has 15 amino acids. CDR3 bases: TGTGCCAGCAGCTTAGATGGCGACAGACGAGATACGCAGTATTTT. Translation: CASSLDGDRRDTQYF.

The chain joins TRBV27 to TRBJ1-1, with 7 nucleotides matching TRBD1. The CDR3 contains 15 residues. Germline V gene lookup returns CDR1 MNHEY and CDR2 SMNVEV (reference sequence). Unmatched junction bases numbered 10, after V lost 1 base and J lost 8 bases. The CDR3 region has the DNA TGTGCCAGCAGTTTATACGATGCGGGACAGCCAGAAGCTTTCTTT. Translated: CASSLYDAGQPEAFF.

The V and J genes are TRBV12-3 or TRBV12-4 and TRBJ2-1; D call uncertain. The CDR3 sequence is 15 residues long. Trimming shortened V by 0 bases and J by 6 bases, and 12 bases separated the two germline ends. The CDR3 loop reads CASSLARLVGNEQFF. The CDR3 bases are TGTGCCAGCAGTTTAGCGCGGCTAGTTGGCAATGAGCAGTTCTTC.

For this clonotype: The germline gene is not matched at one end of the junction; a read error may be the cause. The chain couples TRBV12-3 or TRBV12-4 to TRBJ1-4; D might be TRBD1 (5 bases). The CDR3 contains 14 residues. The CDR3 DNA is TGTGCCAGCAGTTTGGGCCAGGGCAGCGAAAAACGGTTTTTT. Its translation is CASSLGQGSEKRFF.

The gene calls are TRBV28 and TRBJ2-6, with D possibly being TRBD1 (7 bases). CDR1 and CDR2 (germline): MDHEN, SYDVKM. The CDR3 extends over 19 amino acids. V gave up 4 bases and J gave up 0 bases, with 19 bases separating them. The CDR3 spells CASSSPGGGIFSGANVLTF. CDR3 sequence (DNA): TGTGCCAGCAGTTCCCCAGGAGGGGGCATTTTCTCTGGGGCCAACGTCCTGACTTTC.

This clonotype was seen a few times. A much larger clone lies one base from this, so it may be a read error. This chain joins TRBV27 and TRBJ2-4; tentative D call: TRBD2 (6 bases). Trimming took 4 bases from V and 2 from J, leaving 9 bases between them. Germline CDR1 is MNHEY and CDR2 is SMNVEV (reference sequence). This CDR3 region has 14 residues. Written as DNA, the CDR3 is TGTGCCAGCAGTTGGGGAGGAACCAAAAACATTCAGTACTTC. This encodes CASSWGGTKNIQYF.

The gene calls are TRBV27 and TRBJ1-3; D is unclear. Germline assignment: CDR1 MNHEY and CDR2 SMNVEV (reference sequence). Trimming left V 5 bases short and J 7 bases short, with 12 bases between. CDR3 length: 13 residues. CDR3 nucleotides: TGTGCCAGCAGTCCGATCCCCGGCAACACCATATATTTT. Translated, it gives CASSPIPGNTIYF.

The chain employs TRBV7-2 and TRBJ1-6; no clear D gene. The CDR3 length is 17 residues. Germline lookup yields CDR1 SGHTA and CDR2 FQGNSA. Trimming cost V 1 base and J 2 bases, with 12 bases left between them. The CDR3: CASSLEGPLTYNSPLHF. CDR3 nucleotide sequence: TGTGCCAGCAGCTTAGAGGGTCCATTGACCTATAATTCACCCCTCCACTTT.

The V call is TRBV29-1, the J call TRBJ1-2, with 7 bases matching TRBD1. The CDR3 consists of 13 residues. J lost 4 bases, V lost 7 bases, and 9 bases had no gene match. The V gene's germline CDR1 is SQVTM and CDR2 ANQGSEA. In nucleotides, the CDR3 is TGCAGCGCTACCGACAGGGTCGGCTATGGCTACACCTTC. This sequence encodes CSATDRVGYGYTF.